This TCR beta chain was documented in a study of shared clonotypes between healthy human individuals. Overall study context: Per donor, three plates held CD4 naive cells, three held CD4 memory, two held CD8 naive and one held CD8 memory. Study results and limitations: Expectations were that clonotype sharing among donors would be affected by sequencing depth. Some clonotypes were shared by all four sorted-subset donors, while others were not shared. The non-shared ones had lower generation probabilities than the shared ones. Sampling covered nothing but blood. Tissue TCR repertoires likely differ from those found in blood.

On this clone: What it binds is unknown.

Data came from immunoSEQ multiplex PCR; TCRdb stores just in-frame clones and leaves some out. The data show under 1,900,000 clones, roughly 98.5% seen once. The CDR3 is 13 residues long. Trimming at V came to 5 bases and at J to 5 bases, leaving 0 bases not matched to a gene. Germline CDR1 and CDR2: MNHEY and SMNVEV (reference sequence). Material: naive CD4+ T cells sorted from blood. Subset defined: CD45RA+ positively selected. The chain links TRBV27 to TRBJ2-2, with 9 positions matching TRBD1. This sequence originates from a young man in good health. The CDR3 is CASSGQGTGELFF. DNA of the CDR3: TGTGCCAGCAGTGGACAGGGGACCGGGGAGCTGTTTTTT.